This T cell receptor (beta chain) was identified in a study of radiotherapy plus CTLA-4 blockade in lung cancer. As for the study in general: Overall, approximately 17% of patients showed an objective response, while 31% attained disease control. General observations from the study: Clones of tumor-derived TCRs expanded in blood after radiotherapy plus ipilimumab.

Method: immunoSEQ multiplex PCR; TCRdb's copy keeps in-frame clones and lacks some. The table records 30,000 to 35,000 clones, roughly 70% of them present only once. Details on this clone: Antigen specificity is unknown.

There are 15 residues in the CDR3. J gave up 2 bases and V 6 bases, and 9 bases lay outside the gene matches. Germline V lookup: CDR1 LNHDA, CDR2 SQIVND (reference sequence). Focal radiation with ipilimumab CTLA-4 blockade was given to patients with chemo-refractory metastatic non-small-cell lung cancer. The rearrangement uses TRBV19 and TRBJ2-5, with TRBD1 identical over 7 bases. This specimen consisted of peripheral blood, obtained from a patient treated with radiotherapy plus ipilimumab. This TCR came from a human donor with non-small cell lung cancer who had stable disease on radiotherapy plus ipilimumab. The CDR3 region is CASSLTGVGQETQYF. The CDR3 DNA is TGTGCCAGTAGCCTTACAGGGGTGGGTCAAGAGACCCAGTACTTC.